The 27 T cell receptor beta chains listed next were all sequenced from one sample in a study of shared clonotypes between healthy human individuals. Sequencing used immunoSEQ multiplex PCR; TCRdb keeps in-frame clones, though not all of them. The table includes about 470,000 clones, roughly 77% detected once. Sequencing input: PBMCs. The receptors here all came from a woman aged 40 to 50 in good health. Some clones in this sample may be carry-over from other donors' samples.

The V call is TRBV6-5, the J call TRBJ2-3; tentatively, D is TRBD2 (6 bases). CDR1 is MNHEY, CDR2 SVGAGI, per germline. V gave up 5 bases and J gave up 1 base, with 13 bases separating them. This CDR3 is built from 15 residues. Here the CDR3 reads CASSPSGPRTDTQYF. The CDR3 nucleotides read TGTGCCAGCAGTCCAAGCGGGCCCCGCACAGATACGCAGTATTTT.

This chain links TRBV28 with TRBJ2-7; 9 bases map to TRBD2. This CDR3 comprises 14 residues. After removal of 6 bases from V and 2 bases from J, the junction contained 5 bases not matched to a gene. The germline CDR1 and CDR2 sequences are MDHEN and SYDVKM. The CDR3: CASRGGRAPYEQYF. The CDR3 DNA reads as TGTGCCAGCAGAGGCGGGAGGGCCCCCTACGAGCAGTACTTC.

CDR3 nucleotides: TGTGCCAGCAGACCTTTGGGCGGACGACACACTGAAGCTTTCTTT. As protein: CASRPLGGRHTEAFF. This sequence joins TRBV28 and TRBJ1-1; D remains unclear. The germline V gene encodes CDR1 MDHEN and CDR2 SYDVKM. The CDR3 consists of 15 residues. The ends were cut back, 6 bases at V and 3 bases at J, with 17 bases in the middle.

The table lists this clone with a count of one. This chain uses TRBV18 with TRBJ1-4; D gene uncertain. Trimming left V 4 bases short and J 6 bases short, with 3 bases between. The germline gives CDR1 KGHSH, CDR2 LQKENI. The CDR3 sequence is 11 residues long. The CDR3 loop is CASSRDEKLFF. CDR3 nucleotide sequence: TGTGCCAGCTCACGAGATGAAAAACTGTTTTTT.

This clone showed up just a few times. The genes are TRBV30 and TRBJ1-1; a weak D match, TRBD1 (5 bases). From germline, CDR1 is GTSNPN and CDR2 SVGIG (reference sequence). Trimming pared 4 bases from V and 1 base from J, leaving 7 bases between. This CDR3 has 12 amino acids. As DNA, the CDR3 is TGTGCCTGGAAGGGGCAGAACACTGAAGCTTTCTTT. Residues: CAWKGQNTEAFF.

This clone has only a few counts. One end of the junction is discordant with germline, which a read error may explain. The genes are TRBV11-3 and TRBJ2-7, with D perhaps TRBD1 (6 bases). The germline V gene encodes CDR1 SGHNT and CDR2 YENEEA. The CDR3 runs 13 residues. The CDR3 here is CASSLSQTGSVFF. In DNA form, the CDR3 reads TGTGCCAGCAGCTTAAGCCAAACAGGGTCCGTTTTCTTC.

CDR3 amino acids: CASSHRQGIYGYTF. The DNA for the CDR3 is TGTGCCAGCAGCCACCGACAGGGCATCTATGGCTACACCTTC. The V gene is TRBV14, the J gene TRBJ1-2; 7 bases match TRBD1. This CDR3 region has 14 residues. V shed 3 bases, J shed 4 bases, and the junction held 5 bases outside the gene matches. CDR1 SGHDN and CDR2 FVKESK come from the germline V gene.

This clone occurred a few times. The chain couples TRBV2 to TRBJ1-3; no clear D gene. CDR1 SNHLY and CDR2 FYNNEI come from the germline V gene. V was pared by 3 bases and J by 2 bases, with 8 bases between. This CDR3 has 14 residues. CDR3 residues: CASSEPIPGNTIYF. CDR3 sequence (DNA): TGTGCCAGCAGTGAGCCGATTCCTGGAAACACCATATATTTT.

The chain combines TRBV5-4 with TRBJ1-5; D may be TRBD1 (5 bases). The germline CDR1 and CDR2 sequences are SGHNT and YYREEE (reference sequence). Trimming took off 4 bases at V and 11 bases at J, with 22 bases between the two ends. The CDR3 covers 15 residues. The CDR3 is CASSLDPGPREAQHF. DNA of the CDR3: TGTGCCAGCAGCCTAGACCCGGGACCCCGGGAGGCCCAGCATTTT.

CDR3 sequence (DNA): TGTGCCAGCAGTGACTCGATTTACGGCCCGAGCAATCAGCCCCAGCATTTT. It is translated as CASSDSIYGPSNQPQHF. This chain uses TRBV6-4 with TRBJ1-5; no reliable D call. The CDR3 totals 17 residues. Trimming took 0 bases from V and 1 from J, leaving 13 bases between them. Germline CDR1 reads MRHNA; CDR2 reads SNTAGT.

The CDR3 sequence is CASSLKHTPRGEAFF. CDR3 bases: TGTGCCAGTAGTCTCAAACACACACCGAGGGGTGAAGCTTTCTTT. The chain employs TRBV19 and TRBJ1-1; a weak D match, TRBD1 (5 bases). Trimming cost V 5 bases and J 7 bases, with 20 bases left between them. The length of the CDR3 is 15 residues. Germline V gene lookup returns CDR1 LNHDA and CDR2 SQIVND (reference sequence). The full variable domain, in which reference TRBV19 and TRBJ1-1 provide the parts outside the CDR3, is DGGITQSPKYLFRKEGQNVTLSCEQNLNHDAMYWYRQDPGQGLRLIYYSQIVNDFQKGDIAEGYSVSREKKESFPLTVTSAQKNPTAFYLCASSLKHTPRGEAFFGQGTRLTVV.

This rearrangement joins TRBV4-2 to TRBJ2-7; 13 nucleotides line up with TRBD2. The CDR3 runs to 21 residues. The germline gives CDR1 LGHNA, CDR2 YNFKEQ. V lost 0 bases, J lost 2 bases, and 16 bases stayed unmatched. The CDR3 DNA follows: TGTGCCAGCAGCCAAGATGGGATTAGGAAGGGACTAGCGGGATTGGCCTACGAGCAGTACTTC. This sequence encodes CASSQDGIRKGLAGLAYEQYF.

This chain joins TRBV5-6 and TRBJ2-7, with D uncertain. V was trimmed by 1 base and J by 1 base, leaving 9 bases between them. CDR3 length: 14 residues. Germline V gives CDR1 SGHDT, CDR2 YYEEEE. In DNA, the CDR3 is TGTGCCAGCAGCTTGTTCAGGTTTTCCTACGAGCAGTACTTC. This codes for CASSLFRFSYEQYF.

This clone was seen once. The gene calls are TRBV5-6 and TRBJ2-7; no definite D call. V lost 3 bases, J lost 7 bases, and 17 bases lay in between. The germline gives CDR1 SGHDT, CDR2 YYEEEE. The CDR3 loop spans 14 amino acids. The CDR3 sequence: CASSSTTGLREQYF. The DNA of the CDR3 is TGTGCCAGCAGCTCTACGACTGGGCTACGGGAGCAGTACTTC.

This clone was counted a few times. The chain joins TRBV6-1 to TRBJ2-7; TRBD1 aligns across 7 bases. CDR1 and CDR2 from the germline V gene are MNHNS and SASEGT. The CDR3 spans 15 residues. The junction had 4 bases not matched to a gene; V was cut back by 2 bases and J by 0 bases. CDR3 in amino acids: CASSENDRASYEQYF. CDR3 bases: TGTGCCAGCAGTGAAAATGACAGGGCCTCCTACGAGCAGTACTTC.

The gene calls are TRBV28 and TRBJ1-2; weak D call: TRBD1 (5 bases). Germline V CDR1 and CDR2: MDHEN, SYDVKM. Deletions cut 2 bases from V and 0 bases from J, with 10 bases between. The CDR3 contains 15 residues. For the CDR3, the DNA is TGTGCCAGCAGTTTAGGGGGGTATACTAACTATGGCTACACCTTC. Translation: CASSLGGYTNYGYTF.

The V call is TRBV18, the J call TRBJ2-7; 11 nucleotides align to TRBD2. Germline V gene sequence: CDR1 KGHSH, CDR2 LQKENI. The CDR3 is made up of 15 amino acids. V dropped 3 bases and J dropped 2; count of bases not matched to a gene: 3. CDR3: CASSPSGRATYEQYF. For the CDR3, the DNA is TGTGCCAGCTCACCTAGCGGGAGGGCCACCTACGAGCAGTACTTC.

This sequence joins TRBV28 and TRBJ1-5; D gene unclear. This CDR3 is 15 amino acids long. From germline, CDR1 is MDHEN and CDR2 SYDVKM. Trimming shortened V by 3 bases and J by 0 bases, and 9 bases separated the two germline ends. CDR3 in DNA: TGTGCCAGCAGTTTGGTCAAAAATAGCAATCAGCCCCAGCATTTT. Protein: CASSLVKNSNQPQHF.

In the case of this clone: Other DNA sequences from this sample encode an identical CDR3 as well. The chain has TRBV7-9 and TRBJ2-7; D not resolved. The CDR3 has 11 amino acids. From germline, CDR1 is SEHNR and CDR2 FQNEAQ (reference sequence). V was clipped by 2 bases and J by 3 bases, with 2 bases between them. CDR3 amino acids: CASSLSYEQYF. The CDR3 DNA is TGTGCCAGCAGCTTAAGCTACGAGCAGTACTTC.

This chain joins TRBV7-8 and TRBJ2-1, with 9 bases matching TRBD2. V was pared by 5 bases and J by 0 bases, with 17 bases of the junction left unmatched. Germline-derived CDR1 and CDR2 are SGHVS and FQNEAQ. The CDR3 length is 20 residues. The CDR3 region has the DNA TGTGCCAGCAGCCTCTCAGGCCGCAGCGGGAGGCTTCTCTCCTACAATGAGCAGTTCTTC. Translating it yields CASSLSGRSGRLLSYNEQFF.

The chain couples TRBV19 to TRBJ1-5; TRBD1 aligns across 9 bases. The V gene end was trimmed by 8 bases and the J gene end by 4 bases; junction bases not matched to a gene: 3. CDR1 is LNHDA, CDR2 SQIVND, per germline (reference sequence). The CDR3 covers 13 residues. CDR3 DNA sequence: TGTGCCAGTGCGGGGACAGGGAATCAGCCCCAGCATTTT. It encodes CASAGTGNQPQHF.

Remarks on this clone: This sample also contains other DNA sequences that code for the same CDR3. V gene TRBV2 combines with J gene TRBJ2-7, with 7 bases fitting TRBD1. The CDR3 is 12 residues long. Germline V CDR1 and CDR2: SNHLY, FYNNEI. V lost 4 bases, J lost 3 bases, and 0 bases stayed unmatched. The CDR3 here is CASSGQGYEQYF. The DNA of the CDR3 is TGTGCCAGCAGTGGACAGGGCTACGAGCAGTACTTC.

CDR3 sequence reads: CASSFPRDGKNDSNQPQHF. DNA of the CDR3: TGTGCCAGCAGCTTCCCCCGGGACGGAAAAAACGATAGCAATCAGCCCCAGCATTTT. The gene calls are TRBV7-8 and TRBJ1-5, with D tentatively TRBD1 (5 bases). Deletions cut 3 bases from V and 0 bases from J, with 21 bases between. Germline V gives CDR1 SGHVS, CDR2 FQNEAQ. This CDR3 region has 19 residues.

The V call is TRBV5-4, the J call TRBJ2-7; maybe TRBD2 (6 bases). This CDR3 has 14 residues. The germline V and J ends were trimmed by 5 bases and 5 bases, with 17 bases remaining between them. CDR1 SGHNT and CDR2 YYREEE come from the germline V gene (reference sequence). CDR3 region: CASSKGGELNEQYF. As DNA, the CDR3 is TGTGCCAGCAGTAAGGGCGGGGAGCTTAACGAGCAGTACTTC.

CDR3: CAWSVLGSFSYNEQFF. The CDR3 bases are TGTGCCTGGAGTGTATTGGGCAGCTTCTCCTACAATGAGCAGTTCTTC. The chain employs TRBV30 and TRBJ2-1; the D is unclear. Trimming stripped 0 bases from V and 0 bases from J, with 12 bases between. The CDR3 contains 16 residues. CDR1 and CDR2 (germline): GTSNPN, SVGIG (reference sequence).

The gene calls are TRBV20-1 and TRBJ1-2, with D uncertain. Germline CDR1 and CDR2: DFQATT and SNEGSKA (reference sequence). The CDR3 length is 11 residues. The V and J ends lost 6 bases and 2 bases respectively, with 7 bases between them. The CDR3 DNA reads TGCAGTGCCCCGATAAACTATGGCTACACCTTC. Its protein is CSAPINYGYTF.

This clone has at least ten counts. The sample has other DNA sequences that encode this CDR3 too. This chain joins TRBV9 and TRBJ2-3; D remains unclear. This CDR3 is built from 11 residues. V was clipped by 0 bases and J by 7 bases, with 3 bases between them. Germline assignment: CDR1 SGDLS and CDR2 YYNGEE. The CDR3 bases are TGTGCCAGCAGCGTAGGTCATACGCAGTATTTT. Protein: CASSVGHTQYF.